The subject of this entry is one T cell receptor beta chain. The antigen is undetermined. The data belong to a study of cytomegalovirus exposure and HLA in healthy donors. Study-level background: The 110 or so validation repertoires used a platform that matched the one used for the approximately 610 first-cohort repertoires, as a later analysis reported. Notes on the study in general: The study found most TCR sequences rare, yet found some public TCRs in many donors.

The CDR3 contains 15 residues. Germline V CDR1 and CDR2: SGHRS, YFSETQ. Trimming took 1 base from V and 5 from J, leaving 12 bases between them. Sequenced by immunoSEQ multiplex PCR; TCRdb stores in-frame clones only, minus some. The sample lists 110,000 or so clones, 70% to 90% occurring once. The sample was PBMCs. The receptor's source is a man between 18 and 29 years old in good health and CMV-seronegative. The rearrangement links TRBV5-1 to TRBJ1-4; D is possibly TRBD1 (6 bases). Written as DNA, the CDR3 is TGCGCCAGCAGCTTGTTGGCAGGGGACAATGAAAAACTGTTTTTT. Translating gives CASSLLAGDNEKLFF. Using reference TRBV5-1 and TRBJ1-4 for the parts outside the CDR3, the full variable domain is KAGVTQTPRYLIKTRGQQVTLSCSPISGHRSVSWYQQTPGQGLQFLFEYFSETQRNKGNFPGRFSGRQFSNSRSEMNVSTLELGDSALYLCASSLLAGDNEKLFFGSGTQLSVL.